This record covers a single T cell receptor (beta chain). Ten or more counts support this clonotype. Its specific antigen is unknown. No base-level quality is on record; no much larger clone is a single base apart. CDR3 length: 15 amino acids, cysteine to phenylalanine. CDR3 DNA is the only sequence kept; it has 45 bases, read in frame from the first base. At the junction V is shortened by 3 bases and J by 5 bases, with 16 bases in between. This sample is part of a study of T cells in Graves' hyperthyroidism and ophthalmopathy (dated by TCRdb to the late 2010s). Regarding the study in general: Peripheral blood was collected at initial diagnosis, before any treatment. To identify distinguishing TCR V-J signatures, a discovery cohort of some 100 patients was used, comprising fewer than 45 with Graves' ophthalmopathy and around 57 with stable Graves' hyperthyroidism. Prospective prediction of ophthalmopathy was tested in an independent validation cohort consisting of some 18 hyperthyroidism patients and about 17 patients who later progressed to ophthalmopathy. The approximately 100 discovery patients were randomly divided into training and test sets at a 7:3 ratio. In about 6 Graves' hyperthyroidism patients, the study also compared T-cell repertoires from thyroid tissue with T-cell repertoires from blood. After sampling, hyperthyroidism patients received methimazole starting at 30 mg daily, and ophthalmopathy patients received high-dose intravenous methylprednisolone. TCR Vbeta CDR3 sequencing of 120 to 150 peripheral blood samples (fewer than 45 ophthalmopathy, roughly 72 hyperthyroidism and approximately 17 progressor patients) is reported in the paper.

Ophthalmopathy patients had moderately to severely active disease, with a Clinical Activity Score of 3 or more, a NOSPECS grade of 4 or more, and a disease duration of less than 3 months. Exclusion was applied to patients with uncontrolled infections, other autoimmune diseases, pregnancy or lactation. Diagnoses were established on the basis of clinical symptoms, serum thyroxine and TRAb, thyroid ultrasound, and orbital computed tomography. PBMCs were separated from 10 ml of fresh peripheral blood using Ficoll-Paque density gradient centrifugation. Total RNA was extracted using Trizol reagent, and RNA quality was assessed on an Agilent 2100 Bioanalyzer. Overall study outcomes, separate from this receptor: A 13 V-J signature model separated ophthalmopathy from stable hyperthyroidism, with roughly 88% sensitivity and roughly 84% specificity in cross-validation and 80%/75% in testing. No statistical method was used to fix the sample size in advance, and group allocation was not hidden from the investigators. In validation, progression to ophthalmopathy was predicted by the model with around 70% sensitivity and 72% to 85% specificity, a median of approximately 6.5 months before onset. Most expanded thyroid clonotypes (frequency above 0.001) were also detected in blood, a finding suggesting that blood repertoires may reflect thyroid immune responses.

The TCR beta CDR3 regions were amplified from RNA transcripts. The TCR CDR3 was subjected to a first round of RT-PCR using the HTBI primer set and the Qiagen OneStep RT-PCR kit. Libraries were constructed in a second round of multiplex PCR, after which size selection and purification were carried out. Libraries were sequenced paired-end with 100 bp reads on an Illumina HiSeq2000. Per the source publication's procedure: SOAPnuke was used to process the raw data, throwing out any read that contained adapters or uncalled bases, had a mean Phred below 15, or lacked an exact constant-primer or identifier match. COPE v1.2.5 was used to merge the high-quality paired reads, and each unique nucleotide sequence was defined as a clonotype. MiTCR v1.1 was used to align the clonotypes against IMGT TRBV, TRBD and TRBJ reference segments. Only V-J combinations with frequency above 0.0001, covering approximately 99% of repertoires, were analysed. A TCS score was defined as the ratio of F50 (clonal expansion) to E x V (chaos), with BLOSUM62-based TCRdist applied between CDR3 peptides within each V-J. Welch's t-statistics and random forest reduced around 550 V-J features to roughly 13, which were used in a naive Bayes classifier (R e1071). The similarity between thyroid and blood repertoires was quantified using the Morisita-Horn index. TCRdb trimmed the raw reads at Q25, called clones with MiXCR and kept productive beta chains. Identical CDR3 protein sequences are pooled into one entry, listed with their most common genes and DNA. TCRdb assigned the V and J calls; the authors' analysis was not used. Counted in this sample were 550,000 to 700,000 distinct CDR3 sequences; roughly 14% of them appeared once. In total, the top ten clones hold around 4.5% of the sample.

In this chain, TRBV12-3 or TRBV12-4 is recombined with TRBJ2-5; the D gene is not confidently resolved. This sequence was found in a woman between 40 and 55 years old with Graves' ophthalmopathy. The sample taken for sequencing was blood. The DNA is TGTGCCAGCAGTTTCGGTAGATCCCCCTCGGAGACCCAGTACTTC. Translated, it gives CASSFGRSPSETQYF.